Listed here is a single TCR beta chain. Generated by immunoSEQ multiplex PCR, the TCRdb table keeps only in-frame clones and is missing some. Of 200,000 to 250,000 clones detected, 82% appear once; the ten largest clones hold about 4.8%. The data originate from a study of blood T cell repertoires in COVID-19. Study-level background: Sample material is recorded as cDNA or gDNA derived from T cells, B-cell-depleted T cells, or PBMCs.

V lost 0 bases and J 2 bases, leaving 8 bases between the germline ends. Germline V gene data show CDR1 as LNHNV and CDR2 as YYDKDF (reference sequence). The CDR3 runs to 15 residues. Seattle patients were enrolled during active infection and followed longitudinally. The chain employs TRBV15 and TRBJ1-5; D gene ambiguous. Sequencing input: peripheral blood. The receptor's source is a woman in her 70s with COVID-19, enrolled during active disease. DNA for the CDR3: TGTGCCACCAGCAGAGACAATCGAGGCAATCAGCCCCAGCATTTT. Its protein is CATSRDNRGNQPQHF. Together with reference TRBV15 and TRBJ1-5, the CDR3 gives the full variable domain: DAMVIQNPRYQVTQFGKPVTLSCSQTLNHNVMYWYQQKSSQAPKLLFHYYDKDFNNEADTPDNFQSRRPNTSFCFLDIRSPGLGDTAMYLCATSRDNRGNQPQHFGDGTRLSIL.